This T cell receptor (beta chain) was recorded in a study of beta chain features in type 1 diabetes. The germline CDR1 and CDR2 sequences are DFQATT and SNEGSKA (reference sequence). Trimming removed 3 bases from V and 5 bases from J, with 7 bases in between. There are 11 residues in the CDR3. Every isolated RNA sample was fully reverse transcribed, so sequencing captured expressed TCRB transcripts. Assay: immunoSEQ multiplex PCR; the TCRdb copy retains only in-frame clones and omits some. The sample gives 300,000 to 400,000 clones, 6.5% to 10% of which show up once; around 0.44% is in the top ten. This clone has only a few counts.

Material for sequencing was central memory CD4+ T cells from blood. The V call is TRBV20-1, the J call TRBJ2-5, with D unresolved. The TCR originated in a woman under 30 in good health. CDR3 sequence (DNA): TGCAGTGCTAGTCAAGGGGAGACCCAGTACTTC. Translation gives CSASQGETQYF.